This entry lists 21 T cell receptor beta chains sequenced from one sample in a study of tumor and adjacent non-tumor tissue in lung cancer. A modified ARM-PCR protocol with three rounds of nested PCR amplified TCRbeta. MiXCR, run by TCRdb on the multiplex PCR reads, gives a single entry per CDR3 protein. The repertoire has approximately 79,000 distinct CDR3 sequences, 76% of them found once; the top ten carry 40%. This sample's RNA came from whole unsorted tissue. The normal lung tissue was taken more than 3 cm from the tumor edge. Sequencing was done on a sample of distant non-tumor lung tissue. The receptors were gathered from a man between 70 and 80 years old with non-small cell lung cancer.

This sequence joins TRBV7-8 and TRBJ1-4; weak D call: TRBD1 (6 bases). In germline, CDR1 is SGHVS, CDR2 FQNEAQ. The V end lost 5 bases, the J end lost 6 bases, and 16 bases lay between the germline ends. The CDR3 is 15 amino acids. DNA for the CDR3: TGTGCCAGCAGCATAGGGACATTTGGGGATGAAAAACTGTTTTTT. It codes for CASSIGTFGDEKLFF.

Remarks on this clonotype: The CDR3 does not end in the conserved phenylalanine or tryptophan, so this is likely a read error. The rearrangement joins TRBV10-2 to TRBJ2-3, with D possibly being TRBD2 (6 bases). Germline loops: CDR1 WSHSY, CDR2 SAAADI. This CDR3 is built from 13 residues. Trimming stripped 7 bases from V and 0 bases from J, with 8 bases between. CDR3 sequence: CASKEGSTDTQYL. The DNA for the CDR3 is TGCGCCAGCAAGGAGGGGAGCACAGATACGCAGTATTTA.

The rearrangement uses TRBV4-1 and TRBJ2-7; either TRBD1 or TRBD2 may fit D (6 bases each). The CDR3 sequence is 16 residues long. CDR1 and CDR2 (germline): MGHRA, YSYEKL. V lost 7 bases to trimming and J lost 5 bases, with 24 bases between them. CDR3 protein: CASIRSLTGEGDEQYF. The CDR3 coding sequence is TGCGCCAGCATCCGGTCACTAACGGGAGAGGGGGACGAGCAGTACTTC.

In regard to this clonotype: At one end the junction does not follow the germline gene, possibly because of a read error. The chain links TRBV5-5 to TRBJ2-7; TRBD1 might be the D (6 bases). CDR3 size: 15 residues. The germline gives CDR1 SGHKS, CDR2 YYEKEE (reference sequence). The DNA for the CDR3 is TGTGCCAGCAGCTTGACTGGGACAATTGCCTACGAACAGTACTTC. The encoded protein is CASSLTGTIAYEQYF.

As concerns this clonotype: As the CDR3 is not closed by the conserved phenylalanine or tryptophan, this likely results from a read error. V usage is TRBV5-1 and J usage is TRBJ2-1, with a possible D match to TRBD1 (6 bases). V lost 4 bases and J lost 1, with 12 bases in between. The germline CDR1 and CDR2 sequences are SGHRS and YFSETQ. CDR3 length equals 15 residues. The DNA of the CDR3 is TGCGCCAGCAGCCCGGGACACAGGTCCTACAATGAGCAGTTCCTC. Amino acid sequence: CASSPGHRSYNEQFL.

The J gene is TRBJ1-1, the V gene TRBV6-1; possible D gene TRBD1, 6 bases. The CDR3 is 16 amino acids. Deletions cut 6 bases from V and 9 bases from J, with 26 bases between. Germline-derived CDR1 and CDR2 are MNHNS and SASEGT. CDR3 DNA sequence: TGTGCCAGCAGAGAAAGTTCCGGGCCAGGGGCCATTAAAGCTTTCTTT. Protein sequence: CASRESSGPGAIKAFF.

The chain joins TRBV6-2 or TRBV6-3 to TRBJ2-1, with 14 bases aligning to TRBD2. V shed 4 bases, J shed 4 bases, and the junction held 12 bases outside the gene matches. The CDR3 runs 19 residues. Looked up from germline, CDR1 is MNHEY and CDR2 is SVGEGT. CDR3 loop: CASSCSATSGRAVYNEQFF. Here the CDR3 DNA reads TGTGCCAGCAGTTGCTCCGCGACTAGCGGGAGGGCCGTTTACAATGAGCAGTTCTTC.

A note on this clonotype: Its ends do not fully match the called genes, so a read error is possible. The chain is built from TRBV11-2 and TRBJ1-1; D remains unclear. The CDR3 covers 15 residues. Per the germline V gene, CDR1 is SGHAT and CDR2 is FQNNGV. The CDR3 protein is CASSLTNSRNTEAFF. Here the CDR3 DNA reads TGTGCAAGCAGCTTAACCAATTCAAGGAACACTGAAGCTTTCTTT.

This clonotype was detected once. A junction end diverges from the germline sequence, so it may reflect a read error. This sequence joins TRBV7-8 and TRBJ2-2; TRBD2 might be the D (5 bases). The germline V gene encodes CDR1 SGHVS and CDR2 FQNEAQ. The CDR3 contains 15 residues. CDR3 in DNA: TGTGCCAGCAGCCCTGGAACAGTGAACACCGGGGAGCTGTCTTTT. Its protein is CASSPGTVNTGELSF. Full variable domain (rest looked up from reference TRBV7-8 and TRBJ2-2): GAGVSQSPRYKVAKRGQDVALRCDPISGHVSLFWYQQALGQGPEFLTYFQNEAQLDKSGLPSDRFFAERPEGSVSTLKIQRTQQEDSAVYLCASSPGTVNTGELSFGEGSRLTVL.

This chain uses TRBV29-1 with TRBJ2-3; the D is unclear. This CDR3 has 13 amino acids. The germline gives CDR1 SQVTM, CDR2 ANQGSEA. CDR3 sequence reads: CRVPWTTPYTQYF. The CDR3 nucleotides read TGCAGAGTTCCGTGGACCACTCCGTATACGCAGTATTTT.

This rearrangement joins TRBV14 to TRBJ1-5, with D possibly being TRBD1 (5 bases). V dropped 7 bases and J dropped 8 bases, with 24 bases sitting between them. Germline lookup yields CDR1 SGHDN and CDR2 FVKESK. The CDR3 covers 16 residues. CDR3 sequence: CASIPGGSGEREPQHF. The CDR3 bases are TGTGCCAGCATCCCCGGGGGTAGCGGGGAAAGAGAGCCCCAGCATTTT.

Of note for this clonotype: One end of the junction varies from germline; a read error may be responsible. The CDR3 region has the DNA TGTACCATCAGACAGGCGGATCAAGAGACCCAGTACTTC. Protein product: CTIRQADQETQYF. The genes are TRBV10-3 and TRBJ2-5, with D perhaps matching TRBD1 (6 bases). The CDR3 runs to 13 residues. Germline assignment: CDR1 ENHRY and CDR2 SYGVKD.

A note on this clonotype: Its ends do not fully match the called genes, so a read error is possible. The chain employs TRBV12-3 or TRBV12-4 and TRBJ1-4, with D hard to call. The CDR3 contains 14 residues. Here the CDR3 reads CANSLSGLGEILFF. The CDR3 coding sequence is TGTGCCAACAGTTTGAGCGGTCTAGGTGAAATACTGTTTTTT.

Note on this clonotype: This clone may be a read error of a much larger clone one base away. The rearrangement uses TRBV2 and TRBJ1-5; tentative D call: TRBD1 (5 bases). The CDR3 runs to 14 residues. Germline V lookup: CDR1 SNHLY, CDR2 FYNNEI. V shed 6 bases and J shed 2 bases, with 11 bases lying between them. This CDR3 is CASRGLTGNQPQHF. The CDR3 DNA reads as TGTGCCAGCAGGGGGCTCACAGGCAATCAGCCCCAGCATTTT.

Remarks on this clonotype: A read error is possible here, since a much larger clone lies one base away. The chain links TRBV6-1 to TRBJ1-5, with D possibly TRBD1 on 6 matching bases. The CDR3 length is 17 residues. Germline V gene sequence: CDR1 MNHNS, CDR2 SASEGT. V dropped 4 bases and J dropped 2 bases, with 18 bases sitting between them. The CDR3 spells CASSGIRDNLGNQPQHF. The CDR3 DNA sequence: TGTGCCAGCAGTGGAATTCGGGACAATCTTGGCAATCAGCCCCAGCATTTT.

Regarding this clonotype: The germline gene is not matched at one end of the junction; a read error may be the cause. The chain combines TRBV4-1 with TRBJ1-4; 12 bases are a match to TRBD1. Germline lookup yields CDR1 MGHRA and CDR2 YSYEKL. The CDR3 loop spans 17 amino acids. The CDR3, as DNA: TGCTCCAGCAGCCACCTCCGGGACAGGGGGCGAAGTGAAAAACTGTTTTTT. It translates to CSSSHLRDRGRSEKLFF.

Note on this clonotype: Given the absence of the conserved phenylalanine or tryptophan at the CDR3 end, a read error is likely. The chain carries TRBV6-1 and TRBJ2-7, with 8 nucleotides matching TRBD1. Germline CDR1 reads MNHNS; CDR2 reads SASEGT. This CDR3 comprises 13 residues. J lost 5 bases, V lost 11 bases, and 11 bases had no gene match. The CDR3 region has the DNA TGTGCCGGCATCGGGACAGGCTTGAACGAGCAGTACATC. Protein sequence: CAGIGTGLNEQYI.

In this sample, this clonotype turned up a few times. Possible read error: a much larger clone is one base away. The V and J genes are TRBV12-3 or TRBV12-4 and TRBJ1-3, with D hard to call. This CDR3 comprises 14 residues. CDR3 residues: CAGSFRASGNTIYF. CDR3 nucleotides: TGTGCCGGCAGTTTCCGGGCCTCTGGAAACACCATATATTTT.

A word on this clonotype: A read error is likely, as this CDR3 ends without the conserved phenylalanine or tryptophan. V usage is TRBV4-3 and J usage is TRBJ2-1; 7 positions agree with TRBD2. The germline V gene encodes CDR1 LGHNA and CDR2 YSLEER. This CDR3 comprises 15 residues. CDR3 protein: CASSHRLADYSEQFL. CDR3 in DNA: TGCGCCAGCAGCCACAGACTAGCAGATTACAGTGAGCAGTTCTTA.

This chain connects TRBV29-1 to TRBJ2-5; D is possibly TRBD1 (6 bases). The CDR3 is 16 residues long. CDR1 is SQVTM, CDR2 ANQGSEA, per germline. The CDR3 nucleotides read TGCAACGCTAAGCCCCACCTCCAGACAGGTCAAGAGACCCAGTACTTC. Its translation is CNAKPHLQTGQETQYF. The whole variable domain, remainder taken from reference TRBV29-1 and TRBJ2-5, is SAVISQKPSRDICQRGTSLTIQCQVDSQVTMMFWYRQQPGQSLTLIATANQGSEATYESGFVIDKFPISRPNLTFSTLTVSNMSPEDSSIYLCNAKPHLQTGQETQYFGPGTRLLVL.

With respect to this clonotype: One end of the junction does not line up with germline, which may come from a read error. V gene TRBV5-6 combines with J gene TRBJ2-7; a possible D gene is TRBD2 (5 bases). Germline V CDR1 and CDR2: SGHDT, YYEEEE. The CDR3 has 16 residues. The CDR3 DNA sequence: TGTGCCTGCAGCTCCGTTGTCCGGGATAGGACCTACGAGCACTACTTC. The encoded protein is CACSSVVRDRTYEHYF.